One sample yielded the 4 T cell receptor beta chains listed below, sequenced in a study of cytomegalovirus exposure and HLA in healthy donors (dated 2017 in TCRdb). Library creation used the immunoSEQ multiplex PCR assay. The multiplex PCR relied on a mix of 60 forward primers for TCR Vbeta segments and 13 reverse primers for TCR Jbeta segments. TCRdb mirrors the immuneACCESS table, restricted to in-frame sequences. Some clones are absent from its copies; in checked studies, under half trace to an unresolved V gene, and the reason for the others is unknown. This sample is represented by some 150,000 clones; 75% to 80% of them were singletons. The ten largest clones represent 1.1% of the sample. Sequenced material: PBMCs. These receptor sequences come from a male donor in good health and CMV-seronegative.

This sequence joins TRBV4-1 and TRBJ2-3; a possible D gene is TRBD2 (6 bases). Germline V lookup: CDR1 MGHRA, CDR2 YSYEKL. V lost 4 bases, J lost 1 base, and 12 bases lay in between. CDR3 length: 15 amino acids. CDR3 loop: CASSLWGGGTDTQYF. The CDR3, as DNA: TGCGCCAGCAGCCTCTGGGGAGGCGGCACAGATACGCAGTATTTT.

This chain uses TRBV2 with TRBJ1-2, with 12 bases that match TRBD1. The germline gives CDR1 SNHLY, CDR2 FYNNEI. This CDR3 contains 13 residues. Losses at the gene ends were 5 bases for V and 7 bases for J; bases not matched to a gene: 2. The CDR3 loop reads CASSRDRGLGYTF. CDR3 DNA: TGTGCCAGCAGTCGGGACAGGGGGCTTGGCTACACCTTC.

This chain connects TRBV5-6 to TRBJ1-5, with a tentative D call TRBD1 (6 bases). The V end was cut by 1 base, the J end by 0 bases, with 14 bases between. This CDR3 is 17 amino acids long. Germline lookup yields CDR1 SGHDT and CDR2 YYEEEE. DNA of the CDR3: TGTGCCAGCAGCTTGTTGGGCAGGGGCCCTAGCAATCAGCCCCAGCATTTT. Translating it yields CASSLLGRGPSNQPQHF.

This rearrangement joins TRBV4-1 to TRBJ1-2; no firm D call. The germline gives CDR1 MGHRA, CDR2 YSYEKL. V was shortened by 0 bases and J by 4 bases, with 12 bases between the two germline ends. The CDR3 loop spans 15 amino acids. CDR3 protein: CASSQDEESSYGYTF. The CDR3 DNA reads TGCGCCAGCAGCCAAGACGAGGAGTCAAGCTATGGCTACACCTTC.